Shown below are 22 T cell receptor beta chains from a single sample sequenced in a study of radiotherapy plus CTLA-4 blockade in lung cancer. Repertoires were generated with immunoSEQ multiplex PCR, while TCRdb's copy carries only in-frame clones and drops some. The sample carries 71,000 or so clones, around nine tenths recorded once. The starting material was peripheral blood, obtained from a patient treated with radiotherapy plus ipilimumab. These TCRs come from a human donor with non-small cell lung cancer who had stable disease on radiotherapy plus ipilimumab.

This chain links TRBV28 with TRBJ1-5; no reliable D call. This CDR3 spans 16 amino acids. Trimming left V 1 base short and J 7 bases short, with 17 bases between. From germline, CDR1 is MDHEN and CDR2 SYDVKM. CDR3 DNA sequence: TGTGCCAGCAGTTTATCGGGGAAGGGCGGTATCCAGCCCCAGCATTTT. The encoded protein is CASSLSGKGGIQPQHF.

The genes are TRBV6-6 and TRBJ1-5, with no clear D. This CDR3 has 15 amino acids. Germline-derived CDR1 and CDR2 are MNHNY and SVGAGI (reference sequence). With 2 bases removed from V and 0 bases from J, the gap between germline ends came to 8 bases. The CDR3 DNA sequence: TGTGCCAGCAGTTACGGCAGACATAGCAATCAGCCCCAGCATTTT. Its protein product is CASSYGRHSNQPQHF.

The genes are TRBV28 and TRBJ2-1, with D tentatively TRBD2 (5 bases). Germline V gene data show CDR1 as MDHEN and CDR2 as SYDVKM. CDR3 length equals 13 residues. Trimming pared 5 bases from V and 6 bases from J, leaving 11 bases between. CDR3 in amino acids: CASSLRRTNEQFF. CDR3 coding DNA: TGTGCCAGCAGTCTGAGGAGGACCAATGAGCAGTTCTTC. The whole variable domain, filled in from reference TRBV28 and TRBJ2-1, reads DVKVTQSSRYLVKRTGEKVFLECVQDMDHENMFWYRQDPGLGLRLIYFSYDVKMKEKGDIPEGYSVSREKKERFSLILESASTNQTSMYLCASSLRRTNEQFFGPGTRLTVL.

The J gene is TRBJ2-7, the V gene TRBV2; 10 bases align to TRBD1. The CDR3 is 14 amino acids. The junction had 7 bases not matched to a gene; V was cut back by 9 bases and J by 2 bases. Germline values: CDR1 SNHLY, CDR2 FYNNEI. Here the CDR3 DNA reads TGTGCCAGGGGGAGGACAGGGGGACCCTACGAGCAGTACTTC. This sequence encodes CARGRTGGPYEQYF.

The chain carries TRBV5-6 and TRBJ1-1; D gene unclear. V was shortened by 3 bases and J by 0 bases, with 3 bases between the two germline ends. This CDR3 spans 12 amino acids. Germline V lookup: CDR1 SGHDT, CDR2 YYEEEE. The CDR3 nucleotides are TGTGCCAGCAGCTGGGTGAACACTGAAGCTTTCTTT. Its translation: CASSWVNTEAFF. Drawing the rest from reference TRBV5-6 and TRBJ1-1, the complete variable domain is DAGVTQSPTHLIKTRGQQVTLRCSPKSGHDTVSWYQQALGQGPQFIFQYYEEEERQRGNFPDRFSGHQFPNYSSELNVNALLLGDSALYLCASSWVNTEAFFGQGTRLTVV.

The chain couples TRBV19 to TRBJ2-1; possibly TRBD2 for D (7 bases). The CDR3 runs to 15 residues. Germline assignment: CDR1 LNHDA and CDR2 SQIVND (reference sequence). Trimming shortened V by 9 bases and J by 4 bases, and 19 bases separated the two germline ends. CDR3 region: CASRLGAGVYNEQFF. Here the CDR3 DNA reads TGTGCCAGCCGGTTGGGGGCGGGGGTTTACAATGAGCAGTTCTTC.

The V call is TRBV5-4, the J call TRBJ2-5; possible D gene TRBD2, 7 bases. The CDR3 has 13 amino acids. Germline V gene sequence: CDR1 SGHNT, CDR2 YYREEE (reference sequence). V shed 2 bases and J shed 7 bases, with 12 bases lying between them. CDR3 in amino acids: CASSFGLGGTQYF. The CDR3 bases are TGTGCCAGCAGCTTCGGACTAGGGGGGACCCAGTACTTC.

This clone has a handful of counts. The V gene is TRBV2, the J gene TRBJ1-5; D gene unclear. Looked up from germline, CDR1 is SNHLY and CDR2 is FYNNEI. The CDR3 has 13 residues. V was shortened by 6 bases and J by 2 bases, with 8 bases between the two germline ends. The CDR3: CASSRGGNQPQHF. The CDR3 DNA follows: TGTGCCAGCAGCCGAGGTGGCAATCAGCCCCAGCATTTT. The variable domain in full, with the rest retrieved from reference TRBV2 and TRBJ1-5, is EPEVTQTPSHQVTQMGQEVILRCVPISNHLYFYWYRQILGQKVEFLVSFYNNEISEKSEIFDDQFSVERPDGSNFTLKIRSTKLEDSAMYFCASSRGGNQPQHFGDGTRLSIL.

This clone was counted once. The V and J genes are TRBV2 and TRBJ1-5; maybe TRBD1 (6 bases). The germline CDR1 and CDR2 sequences are SNHLY and FYNNEI. Trimming took 7 bases from V and 7 from J, leaving 17 bases between them. This CDR3 is 14 amino acids long. CDR3 nucleotide sequence: TGTGCCAGCAAAGTTGAGGCAGGGGTCCAGCCCCAGCATTTT. Translated, it gives CASKVEAGVQPQHF.

V gene TRBV5-1 combines with J gene TRBJ1-6; TRBD1 is a possible D gene (5 bases). This CDR3 has 14 amino acids. In germline, CDR1 is SGHRS, CDR2 YFSETQ. V lost 2 bases and J 9 bases, leaving 12 bases between the germline ends. CDR3 residues: CASSLRDGTSPLHF. The CDR3 nucleotides read TGCGCCAGCAGCTTACGGGACGGAACTTCACCCCTCCACTTT.

The chain recombines TRBV18 with TRBJ1-1, with D possibly being TRBD1 (5 bases). The germline V and J ends were trimmed by 3 bases and 1 base, with 18 bases remaining between them. CDR1 and CDR2 (germline): KGHSH, LQKENI. This CDR3 comprises 17 residues. CDR3 coding DNA: TGTGCCAGCTCACCGGGCTTGTCACCTGGGGCGAACACTGAAGCTTTCTTT. This gives the protein CASSPGLSPGANTEAFF.

This chain links TRBV5-4 with TRBJ1-2; D not certain. CDR1 and CDR2 (germline): SGHNT, YYREEE (reference sequence). The germline V and J ends were trimmed by 6 bases and 0 bases, with 12 bases remaining between them. The CDR3 has 14 amino acids. The CDR3 coding sequence is TGTGCCAGCACTCCAGGAAACTCTAACTATGGCTACACCTTC. It is translated as CASTPGNSNYGYTF.

This CDR3 reads CASSLSGNTGELFF. The CDR3 nucleotides are TGTGCCAGCAGCCTTAGTGGGAACACCGGGGAGCTGTTTTTT. The rearrangement uses TRBV9 and TRBJ2-2, with D unresolved. The ends were cut back, 4 bases at V and 1 base at J, with 8 bases in the middle. Germline-derived CDR1 and CDR2 are SGDLS and YYNGEE. This CDR3 spans 14 amino acids.

This rearrangement joins TRBV2 to TRBJ2-5; possibly TRBD2 for D (5 bases). Germline V CDR1 and CDR2: SNHLY, FYNNEI. The CDR3 is 13 residues long. The germline V and J ends were trimmed by 6 bases and 1 base, with 9 bases remaining between them. CDR3 bases: TGTGCCAGCAGATCGGACTTCCAAGAGACCCAGTACTTC. This encodes CASRSDFQETQYF. Together with reference TRBV2 and TRBJ2-5, the CDR3 gives the full variable domain: EPEVTQTPSHQVTQMGQEVILRCVPISNHLYFYWYRQILGQKVEFLVSFYNNEISEKSEIFDDQFSVERPDGSNFTLKIRSTKLEDSAMYFCASRSDFQETQYFGPGTRLLVL.

The V and J genes are TRBV5-1 and TRBJ1-1, with 7 bases matching TRBD1. The V gene's germline CDR1 is SGHRS and CDR2 YFSETQ. V was clipped by 4 bases and J by 0 bases; unmatched bases: 6. The CDR3 contains 15 residues. The CDR3 DNA reads TGCGCCAGCAGCGAAAATACAGGGGTGAACACTGAAGCTTTCTTT. Translation: CASSENTGVNTEAFF.

This chain links TRBV19 with TRBJ2-3, with TRBD1 as a possible D gene (6 bases). The germline V and J ends were trimmed by 6 bases and 2 bases, with 15 bases remaining between them. The length of the CDR3 is 15 residues. Germline CDR1 reads LNHDA; CDR2 reads SQIVND (reference sequence). CDR3 residues: CASRSRGRDTDTQYF. The CDR3 DNA sequence: TGTGCCAGTAGGTCAAGGGGGAGAGACACAGATACGCAGTATTTT.

The V and J genes are TRBV6-4 and TRBJ1-1, with D maybe TRBD1 (5 bases). This CDR3 has 14 residues. Per the germline V gene, CDR1 is MRHNA and CDR2 is SNTAGT. Trimming pared 5 bases from V and 1 base from J, leaving 11 bases between. Written as DNA, the CDR3 is TGTGCCAGCAGTCCAGGGCCGGCGAACACTGAAGCTTTCTTT. Amino acid sequence: CASSPGPANTEAFF.

V gene TRBV18 combines with J gene TRBJ2-1; D gene uncertain. The CDR3 sequence is 13 residues long. V lost 6 bases, J lost 6 bases, and 12 bases lay in between. From germline, CDR1 is KGHSH and CDR2 LQKENI. CDR3 DNA sequence: TGTGCCAGCTCGCCCGGTGGGGTCAATGAGCAGTTCTTC. Translating it yields CASSPGGVNEQFF.

The CDR3 DNA reads as TGTGCCACCAGCAGCCCAGGGACGGACATTTATGGCTACACCTTC. It translates to CATSSPGTDIYGYTF. The chain links TRBV15 to TRBJ1-2; TRBD1 might be the D (5 bases). CDR1 and CDR2 from the germline V gene are LNHNV and YYDKDF (reference sequence). The CDR3 covers 15 residues. V shed 3 bases and J shed 5 bases, with 16 bases lying between them. Variable domain in full (rest from reference TRBV15 and TRBJ1-2): DAMVIQNPRYQVTQFGKPVTLSCSQTLNHNVMYWYQQKSSQAPKLLFHYYDKDFNNEADTPDNFQSRRPNTSFCFLDIRSPGLGDTAMYLCATSSPGTDIYGYTFGSGTRLTVV.

The gene calls are TRBV28 and TRBJ1-1; perhaps TRBD1 as D (6 bases). The germline CDR1 and CDR2 sequences are MDHEN and SYDVKM. The CDR3 runs to 17 residues. Between the trimmed V and J ends, which lost 3 bases and 5 bases, there was a span of 22 bases. Written as DNA, the CDR3 is TGTGCCAGCAGTTTCCCCGGTGGGGGCCGGGGGCGGACTGAAGCTTTCTTT. Translation gives CASSFPGGGRGRTEAFF.

The chain has TRBV7-2 and TRBJ1-4; TRBD1 matches at 10 bases. The CDR3 covers 17 residues. Losses at the gene ends were 5 bases for V and 7 bases for J; bases not matched to a gene: 13. Germline CDR1 and CDR2: SGHTA and FQGNSA. CDR3: CASSPDRGHRLSEKLFF. The CDR3 DNA follows: TGTGCCAGCAGCCCCGACAGGGGGCATAGATTGAGTGAAAAACTGTTTTTT.

The chain recombines TRBV7-9 with TRBJ2-1; 12 bases are a match to TRBD2. With 1 base clipped from V and 8 bases from J, the junction kept 3 bases outside the gene matches. This CDR3 has 15 amino acids. The germline gives CDR1 SEHNR, CDR2 FQNEAQ (reference sequence). The CDR3 region is CASSLGLAGVDEQFF. The CDR3 nucleotides read TGTGCCAGCAGCTTAGGACTAGCGGGAGTGGATGAGCAGTTCTTC.